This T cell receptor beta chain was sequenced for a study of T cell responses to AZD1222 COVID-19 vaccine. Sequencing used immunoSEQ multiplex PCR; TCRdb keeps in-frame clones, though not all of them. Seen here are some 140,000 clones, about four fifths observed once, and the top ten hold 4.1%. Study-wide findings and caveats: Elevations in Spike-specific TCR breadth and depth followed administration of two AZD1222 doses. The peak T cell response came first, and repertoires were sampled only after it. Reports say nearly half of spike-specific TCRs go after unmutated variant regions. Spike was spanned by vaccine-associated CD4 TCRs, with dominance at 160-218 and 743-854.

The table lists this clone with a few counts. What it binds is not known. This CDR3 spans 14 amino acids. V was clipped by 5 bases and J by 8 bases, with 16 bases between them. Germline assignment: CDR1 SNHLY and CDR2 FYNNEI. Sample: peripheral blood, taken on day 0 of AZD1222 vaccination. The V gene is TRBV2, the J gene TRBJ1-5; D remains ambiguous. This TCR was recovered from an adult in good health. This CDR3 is CASSLIGIEKPQHF. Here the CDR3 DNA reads TGTGCCAGCAGTCTCATTGGGATTGAGAAGCCCCAGCATTTT.